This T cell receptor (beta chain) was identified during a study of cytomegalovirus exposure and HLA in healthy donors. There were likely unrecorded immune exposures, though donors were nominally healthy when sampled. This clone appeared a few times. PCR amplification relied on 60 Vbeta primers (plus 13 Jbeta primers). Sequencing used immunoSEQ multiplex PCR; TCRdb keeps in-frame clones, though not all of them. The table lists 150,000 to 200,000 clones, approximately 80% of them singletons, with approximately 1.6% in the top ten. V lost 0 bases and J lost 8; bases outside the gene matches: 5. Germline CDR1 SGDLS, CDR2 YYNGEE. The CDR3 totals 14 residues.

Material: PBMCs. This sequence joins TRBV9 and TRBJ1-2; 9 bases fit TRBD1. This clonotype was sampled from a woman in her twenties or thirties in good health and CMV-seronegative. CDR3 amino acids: CASSVDRTGDGYTF. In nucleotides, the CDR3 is TGTGCCAGCAGCGTAGATAGGACAGGGGACGGCTACACCTTC.